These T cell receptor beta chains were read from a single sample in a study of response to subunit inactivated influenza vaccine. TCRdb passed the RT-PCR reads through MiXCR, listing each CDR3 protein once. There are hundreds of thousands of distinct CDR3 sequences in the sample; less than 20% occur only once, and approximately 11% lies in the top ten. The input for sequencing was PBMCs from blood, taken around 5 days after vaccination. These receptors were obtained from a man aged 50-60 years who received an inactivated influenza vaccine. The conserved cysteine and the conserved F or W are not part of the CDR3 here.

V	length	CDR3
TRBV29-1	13	SVDRGQGYYNEQF
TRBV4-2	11	ASSINKGNEQF
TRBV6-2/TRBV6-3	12	ASTDWGQQETQY
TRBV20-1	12	SARPAGAQETQY
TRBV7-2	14	ASSLTGTAFNYGYT
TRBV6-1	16	ASSPRVGAGGGYNEQF
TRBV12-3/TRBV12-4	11	ASSLAKTSEQY
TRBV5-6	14	ASSLGGLRRHNEQF
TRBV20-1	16	SARDPPTSGSSYNEQF
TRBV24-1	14	ATSDSSGKIDNEQF
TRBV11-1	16	ASSSLAVQGLPDQPQH
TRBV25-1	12	ASSEYGNTGELF
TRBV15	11	ATSRGHSSEQY
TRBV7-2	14	ASSSRPAGSGETQY